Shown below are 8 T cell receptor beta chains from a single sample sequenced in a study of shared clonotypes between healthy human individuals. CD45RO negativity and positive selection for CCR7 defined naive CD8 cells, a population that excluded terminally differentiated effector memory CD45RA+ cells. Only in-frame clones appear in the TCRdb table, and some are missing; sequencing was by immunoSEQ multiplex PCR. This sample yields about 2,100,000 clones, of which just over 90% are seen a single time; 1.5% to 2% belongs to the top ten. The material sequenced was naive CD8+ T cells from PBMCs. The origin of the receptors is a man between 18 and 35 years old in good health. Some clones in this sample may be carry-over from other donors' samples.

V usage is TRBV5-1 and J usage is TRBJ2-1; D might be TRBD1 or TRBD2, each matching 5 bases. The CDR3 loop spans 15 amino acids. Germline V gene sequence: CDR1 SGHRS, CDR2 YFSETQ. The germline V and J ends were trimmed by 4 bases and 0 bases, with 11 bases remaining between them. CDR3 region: CASSGDAPSYNEQFF. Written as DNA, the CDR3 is TGCGCCAGCAGCGGGGACGCGCCCTCCTACAATGAGCAGTTCTTC.

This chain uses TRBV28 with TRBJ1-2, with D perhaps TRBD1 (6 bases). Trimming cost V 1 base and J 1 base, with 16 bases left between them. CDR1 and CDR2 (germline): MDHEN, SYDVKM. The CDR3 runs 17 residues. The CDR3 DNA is TGTGCCAGCAGTTTATCAGGGGAGGGCCGCTATAACTATGGCTACACCTTC. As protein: CASSLSGEGRYNYGYTF.

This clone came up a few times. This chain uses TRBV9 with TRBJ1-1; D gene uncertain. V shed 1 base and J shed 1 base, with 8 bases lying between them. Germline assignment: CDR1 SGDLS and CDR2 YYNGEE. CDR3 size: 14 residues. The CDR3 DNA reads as TGTGCCAGCAGCGTATCCGGCCAGAACACTGAAGCTTTCTTT. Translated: CASSVSGQNTEAFF. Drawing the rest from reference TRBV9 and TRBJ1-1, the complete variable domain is DSGVTQTPKHLITATGQRVTLRCSPRSGDLSVYWYQQSLDQGLQFLIQYYNGEERAKGNILERFSAQQFPDLHSELNLSSLELGDSALYFCASSVSGQNTEAFFGQGTRLTVV.

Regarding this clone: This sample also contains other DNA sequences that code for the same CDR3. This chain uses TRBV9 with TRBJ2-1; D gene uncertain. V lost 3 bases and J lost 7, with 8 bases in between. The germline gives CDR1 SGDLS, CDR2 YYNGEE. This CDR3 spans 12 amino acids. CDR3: CASSATRNEQFF. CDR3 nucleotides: TGTGCCAGCAGCGCAACCCGGAATGAGCAGTTCTTC. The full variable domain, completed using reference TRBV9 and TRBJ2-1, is DSGVTQTPKHLITATGQRVTLRCSPRSGDLSVYWYQQSLDQGLQFLIQYYNGEERAKGNILERFSAQQFPDLHSELNLSSLELGDSALYFCASSATRNEQFFGPGTRLTVL.

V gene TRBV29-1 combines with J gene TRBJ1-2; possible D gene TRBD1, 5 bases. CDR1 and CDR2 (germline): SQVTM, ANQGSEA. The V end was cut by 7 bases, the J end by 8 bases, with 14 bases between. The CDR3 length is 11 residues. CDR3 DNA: TGCAGCGCCCACGGGACTCCCGGCTACACCTTC. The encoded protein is CSAHGTPGYTF. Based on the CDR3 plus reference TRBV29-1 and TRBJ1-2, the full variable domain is SAVISQKPSRDICQRGTSLTIQCQVDSQVTMMFWYRQQPGQSLTLIATANQGSEATYESGFVIDKFPISRPNLTFSTLTVSNMSPEDSSIYLCSAHGTPGYTFGSGTRLTVV.

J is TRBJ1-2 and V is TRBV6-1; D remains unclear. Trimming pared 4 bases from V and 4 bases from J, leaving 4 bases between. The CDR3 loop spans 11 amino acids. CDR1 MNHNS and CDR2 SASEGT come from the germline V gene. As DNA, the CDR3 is TGTGCCAGCAGTGGATTCTATGGCTACACCTTC. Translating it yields CASSGFYGYTF.

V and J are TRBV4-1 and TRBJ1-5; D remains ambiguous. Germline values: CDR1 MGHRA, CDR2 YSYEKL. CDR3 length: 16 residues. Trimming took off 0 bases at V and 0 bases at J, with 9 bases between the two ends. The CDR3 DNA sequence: TGCGCCAGCAGCCAAGATACGCAGGTTAGCAATCAGCCCCAGCATTTT. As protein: CASSQDTQVSNQPQHF.

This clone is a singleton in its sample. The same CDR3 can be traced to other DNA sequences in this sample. CDR3 sequence: CASSLSRVYEQYF. DNA of the CDR3: TGTGCCAGCAGTTTATCCAGGGTTTACGAGCAGTACTTC. The rearrangement joins TRBV27 to TRBJ2-7; D perhaps matches TRBD1 (5 bases). Germline V gene data show CDR1 as MNHEY and CDR2 as SMNVEV (reference sequence). Trimming stripped 0 bases from V and 4 bases from J, with 7 bases between. The CDR3 spans 13 residues.